The text below deals with one T cell receptor (beta chain). The germline gives CDR1 MNHEY, CDR2 SVGAGI. CDR3 length equals 14 residues. The V gene end was trimmed by 6 bases and the J gene end by 3 bases; junction bases not matched to a gene: 8. As handled by the study authors: Amplification of reference gene primers provided the estimated nucleated cell counts. Some clones are missing from TCRdb's copy, which holds only in-frame ones; the method was immunoSEQ multiplex PCR. V and J calls and clone size are given by that table; D and trimming were obtained from the DNA. The table lists 88,000 or so clones, about 92% of them singletons. This sample was taken from a study of blood T cell repertoires in COVID-19. In the study overall: Collection of acute and convalescent COVID-19 samples took place in the United States, Italy and Spain.

Sequenced material: peripheral blood. The V and J genes are TRBV6-5 and TRBJ2-7; 7 bases are shared with TRBD1. The receptor was isolated from a man over 45 with acute or convalescent COVID-19. As DNA, the CDR3 is TGTGCCAGCAGGAGGGGGCAGGGAAGCTACGAGCAGTACGTC. Protein product: CASRRGQGSYEQYV.